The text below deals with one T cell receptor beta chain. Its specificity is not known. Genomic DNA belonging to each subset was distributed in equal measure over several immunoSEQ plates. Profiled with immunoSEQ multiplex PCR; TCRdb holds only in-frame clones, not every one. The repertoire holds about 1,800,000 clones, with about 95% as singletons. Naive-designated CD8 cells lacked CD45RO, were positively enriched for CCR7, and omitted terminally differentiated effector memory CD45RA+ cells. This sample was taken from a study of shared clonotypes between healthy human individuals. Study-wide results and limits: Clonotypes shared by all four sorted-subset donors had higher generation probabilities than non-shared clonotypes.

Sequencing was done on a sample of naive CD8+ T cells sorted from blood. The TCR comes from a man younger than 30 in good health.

CDR3 region: CASSMTSGPETQYF. The CDR3, as DNA: TGTGCCAGCAGCATGACTAGCGGGCCAGAGACCCAGTACTTC. The chain employs TRBV7-2 and TRBJ2-5, with 10 positions matching TRBD2. Trimming removed 5 bases from V and 4 bases from J; junction bases left unmatched: 4. Germline CDR1 reads SGHTA; CDR2 reads FQGNSA. The CDR3 totals 14 residues.